These 30 T cell receptor beta chains share one sample of origin, sequenced in a study of response to subunit inactivated influenza vaccine. TCRdb recomputed calls from the RT-PCR reads with MiXCR, one row per CDR3 protein. The repertoire holds about 540,000 distinct CDR3 sequences, around 25% seen once, with 2.8% in the top ten. These records were also assigned to another study, of T cells expressing NK-cell markers. That paper notes: TCR beta libraries carry UMIs added by 5'RACE template switching.

Sequenced material: CD4+ T cells sorted from PBMCs, taken 11 to 12 days after vaccination. The source is a man between 45 and 60 years old who received an inactivated influenza vaccine.

This sequence joins TRBV2 and TRBJ2-3; D not resolved. The V and J ends lost 4 bases and 2 bases respectively, with 13 bases between them. This CDR3 is 15 amino acids long. Germline V lookup: CDR1 SNHLY, CDR2 FYNNEI. The CDR3 protein is CASSGPATYTDTQYF. CDR3 DNA sequence: TGTGCCAGCAGTGGGCCAGCGACATACACAGATACGCAGTATTTT.

Only a few counts were recorded for this clonotype. The V call is TRBV4-2, the J call TRBJ2-7; TRBD1 agrees at 7 bases. This CDR3 comprises 17 residues. Germline trimming cut 3 bases from V and 2 bases from J; bases unmatched to any gene: 13. Germline V gene lookup returns CDR1 LGHNA and CDR2 YNFKEQ. CDR3 loop: CASSHPGGGTATYEQYF. The CDR3 bases are TGTGCCAGCAGCCACCCCGGTGGTGGGACAGCGACCTACGAGCAGTACTTC.

The rearrangement links TRBV9 to TRBJ2-7; 12 positions match TRBD2. V shed 3 bases, J shed 4 bases, and the junction held 2 bases outside the gene matches. Per the germline V gene, CDR1 is SGDLS and CDR2 is YYNGEE. This CDR3 has 14 amino acids. The CDR3 nucleotides are TGTGCCAGCAGCGGGACTAGCGGGGTTTACGAGCAGTACTTC. It codes for CASSGTSGVYEQYF.

This clonotype was seen more than once but under ten times. The chain employs TRBV10-3 and TRBJ1-1, with a weak D call TRBD1 (6 bases). Germline-derived CDR1 and CDR2 are ENHRY and SYGVKD. There are 13 residues in the CDR3. V gave up 10 bases and J gave up 1 base, with 13 bases separating them. DNA for the CDR3: TGTGCCAGCGCAGGACAGCCGAACACTGAAGCTTTCTTT. Residues: CASAGQPNTEAFF.

This chain joins TRBV12-3 or TRBV12-4 and TRBJ2-2; 7 bases fit TRBD1. This CDR3 is 14 amino acids long. The ends lost 6 bases at V and 4 bases at J; junction bases unmatched: 5. In DNA form, the CDR3 reads TGTGCCAGCAGAGAGGGGGCGAGCACCGGGGAGCTGTTTTTT. It yields the protein CASREGASTGELFF.

The V call is TRBV4-3, the J call TRBJ2-7, with TRBD2 matching 8 bases. With 4 bases clipped from V and 3 bases from J, the junction kept 8 bases outside the gene matches. This CDR3 has 15 residues. CDR1 LGHNA and CDR2 YSLEER come from the germline V gene. CDR3 amino acids: CASSLAGGGGYEQYF. The CDR3, as DNA: TGCGCCAGCAGCCTCGCGGGAGGTGGTGGCTACGAGCAGTACTTC.

The chain recombines TRBV28 with TRBJ2-2; no definite D call. V gave up 6 bases and J gave up 2 bases, with 16 bases separating them. Germline V gene data show CDR1 as MDHEN and CDR2 as SYDVKM. The CDR3 length is 16 residues. The CDR3: CASSFNVNTNTGELFF. In DNA, the CDR3 is TGTGCCAGCAGCTTCAACGTAAACACTAACACCGGGGAGCTGTTTTTT. Looking up the rest from reference TRBV28 and TRBJ2-2 gives the full variable domain: DVKVTQSSRYLVKRTGEKVFLECVQDMDHENMFWYRQDPGLGLRLIYFSYDVKMKEKGDIPEGYSVSREKKERFSLILESASTNQTSMYLCASSFNVNTNTGELFFGEGSRLTVL.

This chain joins TRBV12-3 or TRBV12-4 and TRBJ2-2, with a tentative D call TRBD1 (6 bases). The CDR3 has 15 residues. V was pared by 7 bases and J by 4 bases, with 16 bases between. CDR3 nucleotides: TGTGCCAGCATCATGACAGGAACCTTCACCGGGGAGCTGTTTTTT. Amino acids: CASIMTGTFTGELFF.

In this sample, this clonotype turned up many times. V is TRBV11-2 and J is TRBJ2-2; tentative D call: TRBD1 (6 bases). The length of the CDR3 is 18 residues. Trimming stripped 3 bases from V and 0 bases from J, with 17 bases between. The germline gives CDR1 SGHAT, CDR2 FQNNGV. Here the CDR3 DNA reads TGTGCCAGCAGCTTGGGCCCTGTGGGGACACCGAACACCGGGGAGCTGTTTTTT. Translating gives CASSLGPVGTPNTGELFF.

This clonotype has at least ten counts. This chain connects TRBV27 to TRBJ2-3; 7 positions agree with TRBD2. The CDR3 loop spans 14 amino acids. Germline V gene sequence: CDR1 MNHEY, CDR2 SMNVEV (reference sequence). V lost 5 bases to trimming and J lost 4 bases; unmatched junction nucleotides: 6. CDR3 residues: CASSRRGGADTQYF. DNA of the CDR3: TGTGCCAGCAGTCGGCGGGGAGGGGCAGATACGCAGTATTTT.

This clonotype turned up a few times. V and J are TRBV20-1 and TRBJ1-1, with unresolved D. V was trimmed by 1 base and J by 1 base, leaving 7 bases between them. CDR1 and CDR2 from the germline V gene are DFQATT and SNEGSKA (reference sequence). The CDR3 is 13 residues long. The CDR3 DNA sequence: TGCAGTGCTAGAGGCCTTAAGAACACTGAAGCTTTCTTT. Its protein product is CSARGLKNTEAFF.

The gene calls are TRBV18 and TRBJ2-2; 9 positions match TRBD1. The CDR3 is 16 amino acids. J lost 1 base, V lost 3 bases, and 3 bases had no gene match. The germline CDR1 and CDR2 sequences are KGHSH and LQKENI. The CDR3 reads CASSPGQGLNTGELFF. DNA of the CDR3: TGTGCCAGCTCACCGGGACAGGGTTTGAACACCGGGGAGCTGTTTTTT.

The table lists this clonotype with a count of one. The V call is TRBV29-1, the J call TRBJ1-2, with TRBD1 matching over 8 bases. The junction had 4 bases not matched to a gene; V was cut back by 5 bases and J by 5 bases. The CDR3 totals 12 residues. Germline CDR1 is SQVTM and CDR2 is ANQGSEA. The CDR3 sequence is CSVLTGEYGYTF. CDR3 bases: TGCAGCGTTCTGACAGGGGAATATGGCTACACCTTC.

V and J are TRBV2 and TRBJ2-7, with a tentative D call TRBD2 (6 bases). Germline CDR1 and CDR2: SNHLY and FYNNEI. The CDR3 is 13 residues long. V gave up 7 bases and J gave up 12 bases, with 22 bases separating them. The CDR3 loop is CASTSAGLSGPYF. CDR3 DNA sequence: TGTGCCAGCACCTCTGCGGGGCTCAGCGGACCGTACTTC.

This clonotype was picked up many times. The CDR3 spells CASSQGIGTGVYGYTF. The CDR3 DNA reads TGCGCCAGCAGCCAAGGGATCGGGACAGGGGTTTATGGCTACACCTTC. The genes are TRBV4-3 and TRBJ1-2; 10 bases map to TRBD1. Unmatched junction bases numbered 7, after V lost 1 base and J lost 5 bases. Germline V gene lookup returns CDR1 LGHNA and CDR2 YSLEER. There are 16 residues in the CDR3.

This clonotype was recorded a few times. The J gene is TRBJ2-1, the V gene TRBV5-1; 14 bases map to TRBD2. The CDR3 is 16 amino acids. CDR1 and CDR2 (germline): SGHRS, YFSETQ. The V and J ends lost 4 bases and 6 bases, in that order; junction bases with no gene match: 6. The CDR3 sequence is CASSRGGTSGGNEQFF. CDR3 in DNA: TGCGCCAGCAGCCGAGGGGGGACTAGCGGGGGCAATGAGCAGTTCTTC.

The rearrangement joins TRBV29-1 to TRBJ2-1; 8 bases line up with TRBD2. Germline CDR1 and CDR2: SQVTM and ANQGSEA. The CDR3 has 17 amino acids. V was pared by 7 bases and J by 10 bases, with 24 bases of the junction left unmatched. The CDR3 DNA is TGCAGCGCCCAAAAGGGTCGCGGGAGGCCAAGCGGCAAGGAGCAGTTCTTC. Translating it yields CSAQKGRGRPSGKEQFF.

The CDR3 nucleotides are TGTGCCAGCAGCTTAGCGTTGACTAGCGGGATCTCGGGGAGTGAGCAGTTCTTC. Its translation is CASSLALTSGISGSEQFF. The chain has TRBV7-2 and TRBJ2-1, with TRBD2 identical over 11 bases. V shed 0 bases, J shed 9 bases, and the junction held 13 bases outside the gene matches. The CDR3 runs to 18 residues. CDR1 SGHTA and CDR2 FQGNSA come from the germline V gene.

V is TRBV7-2 and J is TRBJ2-7; 9 nucleotides align to TRBD1. This CDR3 has 14 residues. The V segment lost 5 bases and the J segment 7 bases; nucleotides outside the gene matches: 9. The V gene's germline CDR1 is SGHTA and CDR2 FQGNSA. In DNA form, the CDR3 reads TGTGCCAGCAGCCCAGGGACAGGGTTCAGGGAGCAGTACTTC. Translated: CASSPGTGFREQYF.

This clonotype was found a few times. This sequence joins TRBV28 and TRBJ2-7; D call uncertain. V was clipped by 5 bases and J by 3 bases, with 14 bases between them. The CDR3 is 14 residues long. Per the germline V gene, CDR1 is MDHEN and CDR2 is SYDVKM. The CDR3 loop is CASSLTVRNYEQYF. CDR3 nucleotide sequence: TGTGCCAGCAGTCTAACGGTCAGAAACTACGAGCAGTACTTC.

This clonotype has just a few counts. CDR3 region: CASSSLGLAGGRSYNEQFF. DNA of the CDR3: TGTGCCAGCAGTAGCCTGGGACTAGCGGGAGGACGCTCCTACAATGAGCAGTTCTTC. J is TRBJ2-1 and V is TRBV2; 15 nucleotides align to TRBD2. Germline CDR1 is SNHLY and CDR2 is FYNNEI. Trimming removed 5 bases from V and 0 bases from J; junction bases left unmatched: 8. The CDR3 contains 19 residues.

This clonotype was observed a handful of times. This chain joins TRBV5-1 and TRBJ2-7; TRBD2 agrees at 9 bases. Per the germline V gene, CDR1 is SGHRS and CDR2 is YFSETQ. This CDR3 spans 15 amino acids. Germline trimming cut 5 bases from V and 5 bases from J; bases unmatched to any gene: 11. The DNA of the CDR3 is TGCGCCAGCAGATACCCCGGGACTAGCATTAACGAGCAGTACTTC. It yields the protein CASRYPGTSINEQYF.

The chain joins TRBV19 to TRBJ2-3; 8 bases agree with TRBD1. This CDR3 has 16 residues. Trimming at V came to 6 bases and at J to 0 bases, leaving 8 bases not matched to a gene. Germline lookup yields CDR1 LNHDA and CDR2 SQIVND (reference sequence). The CDR3 reads CASRETGGQSTDTQYF. The CDR3, as DNA: TGTGCCAGTAGGGAAACAGGGGGACAAAGCACAGATACGCAGTATTTT.

A few counts support this clonotype. This sequence joins TRBV9 and TRBJ2-7; TRBD2 aligns across 7 bases. Germline CDR1 SGDLS, CDR2 YYNGEE. This CDR3 has 14 amino acids. Losses at the gene ends were 0 bases for V and 4 bases for J; bases not matched to a gene: 4. As DNA, the CDR3 is TGTGCCAGCAGCGTAGGCGGGAGCATGTACGAGCAGTACTTC. It yields the protein CASSVGGSMYEQYF.

Ten or more counts support this clonotype. V and J are TRBV12-3 or TRBV12-4 and TRBJ2-1, with 7 bases lining up with TRBD2. J lost 12 bases, V lost 5 bases, and 16 bases had no gene match. The CDR3 has 15 residues. Here the CDR3 reads CASSPRLGRTSWQFF. The CDR3 coding sequence is TGTGCCAGCAGTCCCCGTCTTGGGAGGACTAGTTGGCAGTTCTTC.

V is TRBV5-1 and J is TRBJ1-4; perhaps TRBD1 as D (5 bases). Germline values: CDR1 SGHRS, CDR2 YFSETQ. This CDR3 has 15 amino acids. Trimming removed 1 base from V and 6 bases from J, with 13 bases in between. CDR3 amino acids: CASSLWGTEDEKLFF. CDR3 DNA sequence: TGCGCCAGCAGCTTGTGGGGGACGGAGGATGAAAAACTGTTTTTT. Complete variable domain (other parts from reference TRBV5-1 and TRBJ1-4): KAGVTQTPRYLIKTRGQQVTLSCSPISGHRSVSWYQQTPGQGLQFLFEYFSETQRNKGNFPGRFSGRQFSNSRSEMNVSTLELGDSALYLCASSLWGTEDEKLFFGSGTQLSVL.

The chain recombines TRBV12-3 or TRBV12-4 with TRBJ2-1; 10 nucleotides line up with TRBD2. The CDR3 spans 17 residues. Germline trimming cut 4 bases from V and 8 bases from J; bases unmatched to any gene: 14. This CDR3 reads CASSSKSAGGPLDEQFF. CDR3 DNA: TGTGCCAGCAGTTCTAAATCAGCGGGAGGGCCTTTAGATGAGCAGTTCTTC.

This chain uses TRBV7-2 with TRBJ2-7; 8 bases are shared with TRBD2. Germline assignment: CDR1 SGHTA and CDR2 FQGNSA. The CDR3 consists of 15 residues. Trimming removed 4 bases from V and 2 bases from J; junction bases left unmatched: 7. CDR3 protein: CASSSRGGPTYEQYF. The CDR3 nucleotides are TGTGCCAGCAGCTCCCGGGGGGGACCGACCTACGAGCAGTACTTC.

This chain uses TRBV5-5 with TRBJ2-1, with 8 nucleotides matching TRBD2. J gave up 7 bases and V 3 bases, and 12 bases lay outside the gene matches. The V gene's germline CDR1 is SGHKS and CDR2 YYEKEE (reference sequence). The CDR3 consists of 16 residues. The DNA of the CDR3 is TGTGCCAGCAGCTGGAGCGGGGGACTCACTCGGAATGAGCAGTTCTTC. The encoded protein is CASSWSGGLTRNEQFF.

J is TRBJ1-1 and V is TRBV5-1, with D unresolved. Trimming removed 4 bases at V and 2 bases at J, with 9 bases between. This CDR3 contains 13 residues. From germline, CDR1 is SGHRS and CDR2 YFSETQ. CDR3 in DNA: TGCGCCAGCAGCACGGACTCAAACACTGAAGCTTTCTTT. Encoded protein: CASSTDSNTEAFF.